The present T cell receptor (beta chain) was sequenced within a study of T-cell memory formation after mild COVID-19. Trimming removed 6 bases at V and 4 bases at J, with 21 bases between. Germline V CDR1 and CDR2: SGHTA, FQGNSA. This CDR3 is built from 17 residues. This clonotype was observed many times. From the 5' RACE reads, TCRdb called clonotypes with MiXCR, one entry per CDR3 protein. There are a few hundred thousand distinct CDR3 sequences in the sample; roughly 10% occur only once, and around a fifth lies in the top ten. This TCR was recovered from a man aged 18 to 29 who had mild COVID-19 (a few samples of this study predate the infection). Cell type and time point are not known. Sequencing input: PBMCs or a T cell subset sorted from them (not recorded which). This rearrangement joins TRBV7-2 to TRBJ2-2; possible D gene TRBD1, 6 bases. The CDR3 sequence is CASSPTKQGTSTGELFF. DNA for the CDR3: TGTGCCAGCAGTCCAACCAAACAGGGTACGAGCACCGGGGAGCTGTTTTTT.